The TCR beta chain under discussion was sequenced for a study of T-cell memory formation after mild COVID-19. From germline, CDR1 is LGHDT and CDR2 YNNKEL (reference sequence). The V end was cut by 4 bases, the J end by 0 bases, with 10 bases between. This CDR3 region has 15 residues. TCRdb re-called the 5' RACE reads with MiXCR, one entry per CDR3 protein. Of 150,000 to 200,000 distinct CDR3 sequences in the sample, about 9.9% are singletons; the top ten hold roughly 3.8%. The receptor was derived from a man aged 18-30 years who had mild COVID-19 (a few samples of this study predate the infection). Cell type and time point are not known. Sequenced sample: PBMCs or a T cell subset sorted from them (not recorded which). This chain uses TRBV3-1 with TRBJ1-3; D is possibly TRBD1 (5 bases). The CDR3 DNA is TGTGCCAGCAGCCCGGGACCGCTCTCTGGAAACACCATATATTTT. Translated: CASSPGPLSGNTIYF.